This T cell receptor beta chain was identified in a study of CD8+CD57+ T cells in acquired aplastic anemia. Study at large: Sorted CD4+ and CD8+ cell DNA averaged about 3 ug.

This clonotype was seen many times. The CDR3 sequence is 14 residues long. Unmatched junction bases numbered 2, after V lost 3 bases and J lost 10 bases. CDR1 and CDR2 (germline): SGHAT, FQNNGV. Genomic DNA was employed as the template in profiling TCR beta VDJ and CDR3. TCRdb re-derived calls from the reads in MiXCR, one entry per CDR3 protein. The repertoire includes a few hundred thousand distinct CDR3 sequences, around 33% of them detected once, and less than 0.85% sits in the top ten. Sequencing involved patients with CD8+CD57+ cell expansion previously shown by flow cytometry. As a group, the patients uniformly had severe acquired aplastic anemia. Therapy had not been given to patients before blood sampling.

The receptor was derived from a human donor with aplastic anemia. The sequencing input was sorted CD4+, CD8+, or CD8+CD57+ T cells (not recorded which) from PBMCs. The chain employs TRBV11-2 and TRBJ1-6; 11 nucleotides match TRBD1. CDR3 sequence: CASSLGQGVSPLHF. CDR3 DNA sequence: TGTGCCAGCAGCTTGGGACAGGGGGTATCACCCCTCCACTTT.